These 28 T cell receptor beta chains were all obtained from the same sample, sequenced in a study of OX40 agonist ivuxolimab in advanced cancers. Clones were read by immunoSEQ multiplex PCR, and TCRdb kept only the in-frame ones, dropping some. The table shows approximately 99,000 clones, with 95% to 97% occurring only once. The input for sequencing was CD4+ or CD8+ T cells sorted from blood, taken in a trial of the OX40 agonist ivuxolimab. The receptors were sampled from an adult with an advanced solid tumor such as melanoma, head and neck, liver or kidney cancer.

The chain uses TRBV7-9 and TRBJ2-7; 11 bases line up with TRBD2. CDR1 is SEHNR, CDR2 FQNEAQ, per germline (reference sequence). The CDR3 length is 16 residues. With 2 bases clipped from V and 2 bases from J, the junction kept 5 bases outside the gene matches. CDR3 bases: TGTGCCAGCAGCTTAATAGCGGGACTAGCGGCCTACGAGCAGTACTTC. It translates to CASSLIAGLAAYEQYF.

V usage is TRBV7-9 and J usage is TRBJ2-7, with D perhaps given as TRBD1 or TRBD2 (5 bases each). This CDR3 has 15 amino acids. Trimming cost V 4 bases and J 0 bases, with 13 bases left between them. Germline lookup yields CDR1 SEHNR and CDR2 FQNEAQ (reference sequence). The CDR3 loop reads CASSSRDRFSYEQYF. The CDR3 DNA is TGTGCCAGCAGCTCACGGGACCGATTCTCCTACGAGCAGTACTTC. Variable domain in full (rest from reference TRBV7-9 and TRBJ2-7): DTGVSQNPRHKITKRGQNVTFRCDPISEHNRLYWYRQTLGQGPEFLTYFQNEAQLEKSRLLSDRFSAERPKGSFSTLEIQRTEQGDSAMYLCASSSRDRFSYEQYFGPGTRLTVT.

This clone was counted a single time. The chain links TRBV28 to TRBJ2-6, with 8 positions matching TRBD2. The CDR3 is made up of 13 amino acids. Germline V gene lookup returns CDR1 MDHEN and CDR2 SYDVKM. V lost 5 bases, J lost 8 bases, and 2 bases stayed unmatched. This CDR3 reads CASSPGGTNVLTF. In DNA form, the CDR3 reads TGTGCCAGCAGTCCGGGGGGGACCAACGTCCTGACTTTC.

The chain combines TRBV5-1 with TRBJ2-3, with D perhaps matching TRBD2 (6 bases). Looked up from germline, CDR1 is SGHRS and CDR2 is YFSETQ. The CDR3 covers 15 residues. Trimming removed 0 bases from V and 4 bases from J, with 12 bases in between. CDR3 residues: CASSLGGKEADTQYF. The CDR3 coding sequence is TGCGCCAGCAGCTTGGGCGGGAAGGAGGCAGATACGCAGTATTTT.

The chain combines TRBV4-1 with TRBJ2-5, with 10 nucleotides matching TRBD2. The CDR3 is 15 amino acids. V lost 1 base and J lost 4; bases outside the gene matches: 3. Germline CDR1 and CDR2: MGHRA and YSYEKL. This CDR3 is CASSQGASGRETQYF. CDR3 coding DNA: TGCGCCAGCAGCCAAGGGGCTAGCGGGAGAGAGACCCAGTACTTC.

The J gene is TRBJ2-2, the V gene TRBV6-5, with 10 nucleotides matching TRBD2. CDR1 and CDR2 from the germline V gene are MNHEY and SVGAGI. This CDR3 contains 13 residues. The junction had 2 bases not matched to a gene; V was cut back by 6 bases and J by 7 bases. The CDR3 loop is CASSRTSGGELFF. The DNA for the CDR3 is TGTGCCAGCAGCCGGACTAGCGGCGGGGAGCTGTTTTTT.

The chain is built from TRBV30 and TRBJ2-1, with TRBD1 matching 7 bases. This CDR3 comprises 15 residues. J lost 1 base, V lost 7 bases, and 10 bases had no gene match. Germline V gives CDR1 GTSNPN, CDR2 SVGIG (reference sequence). CDR3 coding DNA: TGTGCCTTTTCGTCCGGGACAGTTTCCTACAATGAGCAGTTCTTC. This translates into CAFSSGTVSYNEQFF.

This chain joins TRBV19 and TRBJ2-7; a possible D gene is TRBD1 (6 bases). Germline CDR1 reads LNHDA; CDR2 reads SQIVND (reference sequence). This CDR3 is built from 13 residues. V shed 3 bases and J shed 3 bases, with 9 bases lying between them. CDR3 bases: TGTGCCAGTAGTATCGGCAGGGGCTACGAGCAGTACTTC. Translating it yields CASSIGRGYEQYF. Combining the CDR3 with reference TRBV19 and TRBJ2-7 gives the whole variable domain DGGITQSPKYLFRKEGQNVTLSCEQNLNHDAMYWYRQDPGQGLRLIYYSQIVNDFQKGDIAEGYSVSREKKESFPLTVTSAQKNPTAFYLCASSIGRGYEQYFGPGTRLTVT.

The chain couples TRBV5-8 to TRBJ2-1; TRBD2 agrees at 8 bases. From germline, CDR1 is SGHTS and CDR2 YDEGEE. This CDR3 contains 15 residues. V lost 0 bases and J lost 6; bases outside the gene matches: 5. The CDR3 DNA is TGTGCCAGCAGCTTGGGGGCGGGAGGAGCCAATGAGCAGTTCTTC. Encoded protein: CASSLGAGGANEQFF.

CDR3 sequence: CASSQGTVPTFTNEKLFF. CDR3 bases: TGTGCCAGCAGCCAAGGGACAGTCCCCACCTTCACTAATGAAAAACTGTTTTTT. J is TRBJ1-4 and V is TRBV14, with D perhaps matching TRBD1 (6 bases). The V end lost 1 base, the J end lost 2 bases, and 17 bases lay between the germline ends. The V gene's germline CDR1 is SGHDN and CDR2 FVKESK. The CDR3 sequence is 18 residues long. Supplemented by reference TRBV14 and TRBJ1-4, the full variable domain reads EAGVTQFPSHSVIEKGQTVTLRCDPISGHDNLYWYRRVMGKEIKFLLHFVKESKQDESGMPNNRFLAERTGGTYSTLKVQPAELEDSGVYFCASSQGTVPTFTNEKLFFGSGTQLSVL.

The V and J genes are TRBV27 and TRBJ1-2, with TRBD1 as a possible D gene (5 bases). Germline assignment: CDR1 MNHEY and CDR2 SMNVEV (reference sequence). Trimming cost V 2 bases and J 4 bases, with 11 bases left between them. CDR3 length: 14 amino acids. This chain's CDR3 is CASSLVPGAYGYTF. The CDR3 DNA is TGTGCCAGCAGTTTAGTTCCCGGGGCCTATGGCTACACCTTC.

The rearrangement links TRBV6-6 to TRBJ2-2; D ambiguous. V lost 1 base and J lost 4, with 10 bases in between. CDR1 and CDR2 from the germline V gene are MNHNY and SVGAGI (reference sequence). The CDR3 sequence is 15 residues long. The CDR3 sequence: CASSYLGPRTGELFF. CDR3 bases: TGTGCCAGCAGTTACTTGGGCCCCCGCACCGGGGAGCTGTTTTTT.

The chain combines TRBV11-3 with TRBJ2-2, with 8 bases fitting TRBD1. The CDR3 consists of 14 residues. The ends lost 0 bases at V and 11 bases at J; junction bases unmatched: 5. The germline V gene encodes CDR1 SGHNT and CDR2 YENEEA. CDR3: CASSLEEGQGELFF. The CDR3 DNA is TGTGCCAGCAGCTTAGAGGAAGGACAGGGCGAGCTGTTTTTT.

The chain recombines TRBV6-5 with TRBJ2-5, with D perhaps TRBD1 (5 bases). Germline V gene sequence: CDR1 MNHEY, CDR2 SVGAGI. The CDR3 runs 15 residues. The V end was cut by 6 bases, the J end by 2 bases, with 16 bases between. The CDR3 reads CASSPQMGLQETQYF. The CDR3 region has the DNA TGTGCCAGCAGCCCCCAGATGGGGCTACAAGAGACCCAGTACTTC.

This chain uses TRBV5-4 with TRBJ2-1; weak D call: TRBD2 (5 bases). Germline CDR1 and CDR2: SGHNT and YYREEE (reference sequence). The CDR3 runs 15 residues. The V gene lost 4 bases and the J gene lost 1 base, with 12 bases spanning the gap. The CDR3 sequence is CASSPKRTSYNEQFF. CDR3 DNA sequence: TGTGCCAGCAGCCCTAAGCGGACTTCCTACAATGAGCAGTTCTTC.

The chain has TRBV19 and TRBJ2-5; D is ambiguous. The V end lost 2 bases, the J end lost 2 bases, and 6 bases lay between the germline ends. This CDR3 has 13 amino acids. The germline V gene encodes CDR1 LNHDA and CDR2 SQIVND (reference sequence). The CDR3 loop is CASSISRQETQYF. The CDR3 DNA reads TGTGCCAGTAGTATATCCAGACAAGAGACCCAGTACTTC.

This chain joins TRBV29-1 and TRBJ1-2; 8 bases align to TRBD1. V lost 6 bases and J lost 6; bases outside the gene matches: 6. The CDR3 totals 12 residues. CDR1 is SQVTM and CDR2 is ANQGSEA in the germline V gene. The DNA for the CDR3 is TGCAGCGTCCCTACAGGGGGAAATGGCTACACCTTC. Amino acid sequence: CSVPTGGNGYTF.

The J gene is TRBJ1-5, the V gene TRBV5-8, with a tentative D call TRBD1 (6 bases). V gave up 6 bases and J gave up 3 bases, with 13 bases separating them. The CDR3 has 14 amino acids. Looked up from germline, CDR1 is SGHTS and CDR2 is YDEGEE. The CDR3 DNA follows: TGTGCCAGCACCCCCGGACAGAACAATCAGCCCCAGCATTTT. It specifies CASTPGQNNQPQHF.

Only one count was recorded for this clone. This chain links TRBV28 with TRBJ1-5; D unclear. V lost 3 bases and J lost 0, with 12 bases in between. The CDR3 runs to 16 residues. Germline CDR1 MDHEN, CDR2 SYDVKM. The CDR3 here is CASSFDGEYSNQPQHF. The CDR3 nucleotides read TGTGCCAGCAGTTTCGACGGAGAATATAGCAATCAGCCCCAGCATTTT.

The V and J genes are TRBV7-9 and TRBJ2-7; D call uncertain. In germline, CDR1 is SEHNR, CDR2 FQNEAQ (reference sequence). Trimming took 3 bases from V and 1 from J, leaving 7 bases between them. This CDR3 has 13 amino acids. The CDR3 here is CASSFQDSYEQYF. The CDR3 nucleotides are TGTGCCAGCAGCTTCCAAGATTCCTACGAGCAGTACTTC. The full variable domain, with the rest looked up from reference TRBV7-9 and TRBJ2-7, is DTGVSQNPRHKITKRGQNVTFRCDPISEHNRLYWYRQTLGQGPEFLTYFQNEAQLEKSRLLSDRFSAERPKGSFSTLEIQRTEQGDSAMYLCASSFQDSYEQYFGPGTRLTVT.

V gene TRBV19 combines with J gene TRBJ2-7; TRBD1 matches at 12 bases. Losses at the gene ends were 5 bases for V and 6 bases for J; bases not matched to a gene: 2. The CDR3 consists of 13 residues. The V gene's germline CDR1 is LNHDA and CDR2 SQIVND (reference sequence). The CDR3 loop reads CASSLGQGAEQYF. CDR3 coding DNA: TGTGCCAGTAGTCTGGGACAGGGGGCCGAGCAGTACTTC.

The V gene is TRBV29-1, the J gene TRBJ2-5; maybe TRBD2 (6 bases). V was clipped by 4 bases and J by 5 bases, with 17 bases between them. CDR3 length: 14 amino acids. CDR1 is SQVTM and CDR2 is ANQGSEA in the germline V gene. The chain's CDR3 is CSVVPADSGETQYF. The DNA of the CDR3 is TGCAGCGTTGTCCCCGCGGATAGCGGTGAGACCCAGTACTTC.

The V and J genes are TRBV27 and TRBJ1-5, with a tentative D call TRBD1 (5 bases). Per germline, CDR1 MNHEY and CDR2 SMNVEV (reference sequence). This CDR3 has 15 residues. V gave up 3 bases and J gave up 1 base, with 10 bases separating them. CDR3 region: CASSFRVGSNQPQHF. The CDR3 bases are TGTGCCAGCAGTTTCAGGGTCGGGAGCAATCAGCCCCAGCATTTT.

This chain connects TRBV7-9 to TRBJ1-4, with 9 positions matching TRBD1. This CDR3 spans 13 amino acids. Trimming took 10 bases from V and 8 from J; bases not matched to a gene: 8. Germline V CDR1 and CDR2: SEHNR, FQNEAQ (reference sequence). This chain's CDR3 is CATTGGLGEKLFF. DNA for the CDR3: TGTGCCACCACAGGGGGCTTAGGCGAAAAACTGTTTTTT.

The chain employs TRBV11-1 and TRBJ2-5, with D uncertain. V gave up 3 bases and J gave up 7 bases, with 12 bases separating them. CDR1 is SGHAT and CDR2 is FQDESV in the germline V gene (reference sequence). The CDR3 length is 13 residues. CDR3 nucleotide sequence: TGTGCCAGCAGCTTCGACTCCGGTGGGACCCAGTACTTC. This sequence encodes CASSFDSGGTQYF.

This chain connects TRBV11-2 to TRBJ2-1; 7 bases match TRBD1. Germline V gives CDR1 SGHAT, CDR2 FQNNGV. With 5 bases clipped from V and 9 bases from J, the junction kept 22 bases outside the gene matches. The CDR3 runs 18 residues. The CDR3 coding sequence is TGTGCCAGCAGCCAAATGGGCCCGAGGGACAGAGACTTAATTGAGCAGTTCTTC. It yields the protein CASSQMGPRDRDLIEQFF.

The chain carries TRBV4-3 and TRBJ2-1, with 9 bases that match TRBD2. From germline, CDR1 is LGHNA and CDR2 YSLEER. There are 16 residues in the CDR3. J lost 2 bases, V lost 0 bases, and 2 bases had no gene match. Written as DNA, the CDR3 is TGCGCCAGCAGCCAAGATGAGCGGGAGGCCTACAATGAGCAGTTCTTC. Protein: CASSQDEREAYNEQFF.

The V and J genes are TRBV7-3 and TRBJ2-2; 8 bases are a match to TRBD2. After removal of 8 bases from V and 6 bases from J, the junction contained 5 bases not matched to a gene. From germline, CDR1 is SGHTA and CDR2 FQGTGA. The CDR3 spans 13 residues. In nucleotides, the CDR3 is TGTGCCAGCGCCGCGGGGGGAGCCGGGGAGCTGTTTTTT. Translated: CASAAGGAGELFF.